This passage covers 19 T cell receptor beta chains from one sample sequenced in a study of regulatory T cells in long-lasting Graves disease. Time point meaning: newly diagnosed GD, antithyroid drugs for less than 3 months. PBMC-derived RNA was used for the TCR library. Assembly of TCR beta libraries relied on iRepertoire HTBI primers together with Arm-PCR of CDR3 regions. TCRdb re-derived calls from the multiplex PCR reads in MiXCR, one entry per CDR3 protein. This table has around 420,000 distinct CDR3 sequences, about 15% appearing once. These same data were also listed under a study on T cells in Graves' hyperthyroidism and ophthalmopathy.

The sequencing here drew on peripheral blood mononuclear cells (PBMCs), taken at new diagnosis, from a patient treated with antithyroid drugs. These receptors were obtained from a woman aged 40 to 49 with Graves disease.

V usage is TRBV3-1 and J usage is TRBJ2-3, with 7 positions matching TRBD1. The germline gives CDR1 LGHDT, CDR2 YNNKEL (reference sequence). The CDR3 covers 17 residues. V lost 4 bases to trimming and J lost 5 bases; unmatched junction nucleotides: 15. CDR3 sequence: CASSRTGRAALRDTQYF. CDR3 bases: TGTGCCAGCAGCCGGACAGGACGAGCGGCCCTGAGAGATACGCAGTATTTT.

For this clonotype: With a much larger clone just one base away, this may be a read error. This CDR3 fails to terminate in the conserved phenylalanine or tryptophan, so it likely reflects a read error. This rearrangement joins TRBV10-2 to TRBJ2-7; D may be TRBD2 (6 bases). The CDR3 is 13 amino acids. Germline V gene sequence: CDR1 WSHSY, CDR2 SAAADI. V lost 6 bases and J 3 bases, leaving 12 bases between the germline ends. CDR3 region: CASREGTHYEQYS. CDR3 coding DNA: TGCGCCAGCAGGGAGGGGACCCACTACGAGCAGTACTCC.

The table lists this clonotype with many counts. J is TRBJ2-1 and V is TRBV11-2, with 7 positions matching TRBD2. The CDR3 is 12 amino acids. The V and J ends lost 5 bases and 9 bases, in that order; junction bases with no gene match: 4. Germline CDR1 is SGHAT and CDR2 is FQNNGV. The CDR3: CASSTSESEQFF. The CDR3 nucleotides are TGTGCCAGCAGCACTAGCGAAAGTGAGCAGTTCTTC.

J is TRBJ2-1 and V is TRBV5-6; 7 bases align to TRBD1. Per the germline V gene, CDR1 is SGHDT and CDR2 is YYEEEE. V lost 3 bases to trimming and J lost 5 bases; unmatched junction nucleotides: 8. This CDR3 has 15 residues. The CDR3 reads CASSSLSRGHNEQFF. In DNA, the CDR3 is TGTGCCAGCAGCTCTCTATCTAGGGGGCACAATGAGCAGTTCTTC.

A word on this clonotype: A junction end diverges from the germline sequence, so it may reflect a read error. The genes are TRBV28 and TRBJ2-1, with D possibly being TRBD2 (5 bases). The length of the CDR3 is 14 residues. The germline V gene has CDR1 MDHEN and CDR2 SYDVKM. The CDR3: CASSDYGPYNEQLF. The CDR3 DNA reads TGTGCCAGCAGTGACTACGGACCGTACAATGAGCAGCTCTTC.

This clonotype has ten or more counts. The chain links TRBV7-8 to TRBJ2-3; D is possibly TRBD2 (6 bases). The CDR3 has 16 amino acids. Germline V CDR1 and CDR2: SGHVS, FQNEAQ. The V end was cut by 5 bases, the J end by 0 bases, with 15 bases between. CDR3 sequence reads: CASSQRLVSSTDTQYF. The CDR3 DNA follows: TGTGCCAGCAGCCAAAGACTAGTTAGTAGCACAGATACGCAGTATTTT.

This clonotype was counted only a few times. This CDR3 is CASRTAGSYNSPLHF. The DNA of the CDR3 is TGTGCCAGTAGGACCGCGGGCAGTTATAATTCACCCCTCCACTTT. This chain links TRBV19 with TRBJ1-6; no firm D call. V shed 6 bases and J shed 4 bases, with 13 bases lying between them. In germline, CDR1 is LNHDA, CDR2 SQIVND (reference sequence). This CDR3 region has 15 residues. The full variable domain, in which reference TRBV19 and TRBJ1-6 provide the parts outside the CDR3, is DGGITQSPKYLFRKEGQNVTLSCEQNLNHDAMYWYRQDPGQGLRLIYYSQIVNDFQKGDIAEGYSVSREKKESFPLTVTSAQKNPTAFYLCASRTAGSYNSPLHFGNGTRLTVT.

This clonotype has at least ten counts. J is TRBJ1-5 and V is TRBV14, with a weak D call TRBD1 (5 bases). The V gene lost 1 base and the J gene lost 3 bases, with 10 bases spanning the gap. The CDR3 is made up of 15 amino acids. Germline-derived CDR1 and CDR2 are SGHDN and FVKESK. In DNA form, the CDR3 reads TGTGCCAGCAGCCAAGGGGGACTCCTCAATCAGCCCCAGCATTTT. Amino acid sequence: CASSQGGLLNQPQHF.

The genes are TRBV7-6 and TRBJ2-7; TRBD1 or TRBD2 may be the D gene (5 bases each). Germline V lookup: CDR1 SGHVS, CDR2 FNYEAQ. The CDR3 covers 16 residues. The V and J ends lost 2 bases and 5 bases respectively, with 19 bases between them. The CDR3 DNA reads TGTGCCAGCAGCTTATGGGGTGGGGGAACCAGCCACGAGCAGTACTTC. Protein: CASSLWGGGTSHEQYF.

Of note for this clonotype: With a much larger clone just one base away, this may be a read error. The CDR3 loop reads CVSSSDRGTYNEQFF. As DNA, the CDR3 is TGTGTCAGCAGCTCGGACAGGGGCACCTACAATGAGCAGTTCTTC. The rearrangement joins TRBV7-2 to TRBJ2-1; 9 nucleotides match TRBD1. Germline loops: CDR1 SGHTA, CDR2 FQGNSA. This CDR3 has 15 amino acids. Drawing the rest from reference TRBV7-2 and TRBJ2-1, the complete variable domain is GAGVSQSPSNKVTEKGKDVELRCDPISGHTALYWYRQSLGQGLEFLIYFQGNSAPDKSGLPSDRFSAERTGGSVSTLTIQRTQQEDSAVYLCVSSSDRGTYNEQFFGPGTRLTVL.

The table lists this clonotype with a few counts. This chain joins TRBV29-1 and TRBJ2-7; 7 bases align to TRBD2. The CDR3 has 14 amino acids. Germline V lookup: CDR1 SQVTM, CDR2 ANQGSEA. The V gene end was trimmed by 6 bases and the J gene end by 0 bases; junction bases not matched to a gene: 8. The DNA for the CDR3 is TGCAGCGTGCGCGGGAGCCTTCTCTCCTACGAGCAGTACTTC. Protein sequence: CSVRGSLLSYEQYF.

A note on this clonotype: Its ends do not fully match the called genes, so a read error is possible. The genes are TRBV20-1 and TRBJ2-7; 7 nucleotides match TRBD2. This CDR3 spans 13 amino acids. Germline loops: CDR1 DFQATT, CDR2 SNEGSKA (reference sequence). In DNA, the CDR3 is TGCAGTCCTAGAAGCGGGAACTCCTACGAGCAGTACTTC. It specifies CSPRSGNSYEQYF.

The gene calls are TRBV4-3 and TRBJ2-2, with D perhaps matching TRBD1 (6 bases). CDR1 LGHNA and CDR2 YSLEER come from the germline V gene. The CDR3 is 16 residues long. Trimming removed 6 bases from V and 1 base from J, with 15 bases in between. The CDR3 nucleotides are TGCGCCAGCAGGCAGCTTAAAGGGGGGAACACCGGGGAGCTGTTTTTT. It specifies CASRQLKGGNTGELFF.

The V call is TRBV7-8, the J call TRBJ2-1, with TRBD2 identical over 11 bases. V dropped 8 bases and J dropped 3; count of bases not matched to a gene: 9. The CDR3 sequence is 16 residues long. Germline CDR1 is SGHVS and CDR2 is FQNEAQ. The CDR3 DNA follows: TGTGCCAGCCTGCTCTGGGGACTAGCGGACTACAATGAGCAGTTCTTC. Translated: CASLLWGLADYNEQFF. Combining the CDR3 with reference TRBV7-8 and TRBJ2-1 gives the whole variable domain GAGVSQSPRYKVAKRGQDVALRCDPISGHVSLFWYQQALGQGPEFLTYFQNEAQLDKSGLPSDRFFAERPEGSVSTLKIQRTQQEDSAVYLCASLLWGLADYNEQFFGPGTRLTVL.

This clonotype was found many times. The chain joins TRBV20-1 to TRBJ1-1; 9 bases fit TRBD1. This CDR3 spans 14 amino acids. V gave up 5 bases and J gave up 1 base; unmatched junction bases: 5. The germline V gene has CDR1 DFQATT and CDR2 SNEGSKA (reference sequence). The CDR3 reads CSALTGGSNTEAFF. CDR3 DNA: TGCAGTGCTCTTACAGGGGGCTCGAACACTGAAGCTTTCTTT.

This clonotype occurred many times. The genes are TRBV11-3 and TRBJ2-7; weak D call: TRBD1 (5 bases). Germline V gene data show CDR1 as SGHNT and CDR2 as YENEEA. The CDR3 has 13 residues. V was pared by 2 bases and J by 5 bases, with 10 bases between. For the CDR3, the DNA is TGTGCCAGCAGCTTACACAGGAAGGACGAGCAGTACTTC. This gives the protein CASSLHRKDEQYF. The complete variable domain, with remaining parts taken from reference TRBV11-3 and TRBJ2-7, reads EAGVVQSPRYKIIEKKQPVAFWCNPISGHNTLYWYLQNLGQGPELLIRYENEEAVDDSQLPKDRFSAERLKGVDSTLKIQPAELGDSAVYLCASSLHRKDEQYFGPGTRLTVT.

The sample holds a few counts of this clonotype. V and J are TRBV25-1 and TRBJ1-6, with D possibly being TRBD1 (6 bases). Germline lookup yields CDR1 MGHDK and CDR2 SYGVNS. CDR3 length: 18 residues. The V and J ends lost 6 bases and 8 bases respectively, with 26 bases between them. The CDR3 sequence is CASSALYDLTGKDSPLHF. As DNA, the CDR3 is TGTGCCAGCAGCGCCCTCTACGACTTAACAGGGAAGGATTCACCCCTCCACTTT.

The CDR3 spells CSARDSTSESYEQYF. CDR3 DNA: TGCAGTGCTAGAGATTCAACTAGCGAATCCTACGAGCAGTACTTC. The V call is TRBV20-1, the J call TRBJ2-7; 7 bases line up with TRBD2. V was clipped by 0 bases and J by 1 base; unmatched bases: 6. The germline gives CDR1 DFQATT, CDR2 SNEGSKA (reference sequence). The CDR3 consists of 15 residues.

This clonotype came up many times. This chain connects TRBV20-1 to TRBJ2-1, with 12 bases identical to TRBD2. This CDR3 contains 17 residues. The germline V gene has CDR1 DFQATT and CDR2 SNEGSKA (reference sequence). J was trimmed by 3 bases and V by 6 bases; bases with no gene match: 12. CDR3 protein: CSASTSGGGSGYNEQFF. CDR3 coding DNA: TGCAGTGCCTCGACTAGCGGGGGTGGGAGTGGCTACAATGAGCAGTTCTTC.